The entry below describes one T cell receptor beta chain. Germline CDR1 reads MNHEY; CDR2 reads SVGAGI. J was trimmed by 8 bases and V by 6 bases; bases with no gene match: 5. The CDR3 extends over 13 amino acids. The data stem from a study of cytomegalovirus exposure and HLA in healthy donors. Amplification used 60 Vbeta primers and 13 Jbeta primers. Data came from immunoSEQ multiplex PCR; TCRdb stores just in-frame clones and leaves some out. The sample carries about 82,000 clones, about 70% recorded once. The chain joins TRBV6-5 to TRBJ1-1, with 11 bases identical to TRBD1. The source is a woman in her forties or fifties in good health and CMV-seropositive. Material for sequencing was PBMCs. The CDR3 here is CASRRDRGWEAFF. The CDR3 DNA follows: TGTGCCAGCAGGAGGGACAGGGGGTGGGAAGCTTTCTTT.